The rows below give T cell receptor beta chains drawn from one sample of a study of long-term antiretroviral therapy in people with HIV. Clones were read by immunoSEQ multiplex PCR, and TCRdb kept only the in-frame ones, dropping some. The data hold 20,000 to 30,000 clones, with roughly 78% observed a single time. The sequencing used unsorted PBMCs, collected 1.2 years after starting antiretroviral therapy. The receptors here all came from a woman aged 40 to 50 with HIV. Each CDR3 is given with its conserved first and last residue. The D gene is left open where the match is weak. Only some rows state a clone size, as once, few, many or a class for expanded clones.

V gene: TRBV7-9
D gene: .
clone size: few
J gene: TRBJ2-7
CDR3 DNA: TGTGCCAGCAGCTTATGGGGCTCCTACGAGCAGTACTTC
CDR3 protein: CASSLWGSYEQYF

V gene: TRBV7-2
D gene: .
clone size: .
J gene: TRBJ2-3
CDR3 DNA: TGTGCCAGCACCAGTCGAGGGGGAGATGCTGATACGCAGTATTTT
CDR3 protein: CASTSRGGDADTQYF

V gene: TRBV27
D gene: .
clone size: .
J gene: TRBJ2-5
CDR3 DNA: TGTGCCAGCAGTTTAAGGCAGGGGTTGACCCAGTACTTC
CDR3 protein: CASSLRQGLTQYF

V gene: TRBV4-1
D gene: .
clone size: few
J gene: TRBJ2-7
CDR3 DNA: TGCGCCAGCAGCCAAGATAGTATGGGGGGCCGATACTACGAGCAGTACTTC
CDR3 protein: CASSQDSMGGRYYEQYF

V gene: TRBV5-4
D gene: .
clone size: .
J gene: TRBJ2-3
CDR3 DNA: TGTGCCAGCATTGATTTGGGGGGCACAGATACGCAGTATTTT
CDR3 protein: CASIDLGGTDTQYF

V gene: TRBV29-1
D gene: .
clone size: .
J gene: TRBJ1-6
CDR3 DNA: TGCAGCTTCCAGATGGGGTCAGATTCACCCCTCCACTTT
CDR3 protein: CSFQMGSDSPLHF

V gene: TRBV30
D gene: .
clone size: .
J gene: TRBJ2-1
CDR3 DNA: TGTGCCTGGACGAGCAGGGGTGAGCAGTTCTTC
CDR3 protein: CAWTSRGEQFF

V gene: TRBV9
D gene: .
clone size: .
J gene: TRBJ2-2
CDR3 DNA: TGTGCCAGCCGAGGGGTTTCCGGGGAGCTGTTTTTT
CDR3 protein: CASRGVSGELFF

V gene: TRBV13
D gene: TRBD1
clone size: once
J gene: TRBJ1-3
CDR3 DNA: TGTGCCAGCAGCTTGGGACAGACTGGAAACACCATATATTTT
CDR3 protein: CASSLGQTGNTIYF

V gene: TRBV13
D gene: .
clone size: .
J gene: TRBJ2-7
CDR3 DNA: TGTGCCAGCAGCTCCGCCGACGCACCTACCTACGAGCAGTACTTC
CDR3 protein: CASSSADAPTYEQYF

V gene: TRBV7-2
D gene: .
clone size: .
J gene: TRBJ1-1
CDR3 DNA: TGTGCCAGCAGCTTTGGGGGTCCCATTTCGAACACTGAAGCTTTCTTT
CDR3 protein: CASSFGGPISNTEAFF

V gene: TRBV11-2
D gene: .
clone size: .
J gene: TRBJ2-7
CDR3 DNA: TGTGCCAGCAGCCCCTCCGGGTCGGGGACTCCCTACGAGCAGTACTTC
CDR3 protein: CASSPSGSGTPYEQYF

V gene: TRBV6-6
D gene: .
clone size: .
J gene: TRBJ2-7
CDR3 DNA: TGTGCCAGCACTCGAGGGGGGGACAAAACTTACGAGCAGTACTTC
CDR3 protein: CASTRGGDKTYEQYF

V gene: TRBV9
D gene: .
clone size: few
J gene: TRBJ2-2
CDR3 DNA: TGTGCCAGCAGCGCCAGTTTGACCGGGGAGCTGTTTTTT
CDR3 protein: CASSASLTGELFF

V gene: TRBV15
D gene: .
clone size: .
J gene: TRBJ2-7
CDR3 DNA: TGTGCCACCAGCGTGCGACGGGGCTACGAGCAGTACTTC
CDR3 protein: CATSVRRGYEQYF

V gene: TRBV7-9
D gene: TRBD1
clone size: .
J gene: TRBJ1-3
CDR3 DNA: TGTGCCAGCAGCTTAGGGGTGACAGGGATCGGAAACACCATATATTTT
CDR3 protein: CASSLGVTGIGNTIYF